The 24 T cell receptor beta chains below were found in one sample sequenced in a study of identical twins. Each CDR3 protein gets one entry after TCRdb re-called the 5' RACE reads with MiXCR. The data show nearly 900,000 distinct CDR3 sequences, about 12% seen once. This sample also appeared in a second study, on yellow fever vaccine responses in identical twins.

Sequencing input: PBMCs. These receptors were obtained from a woman between 18 and 30 years old in good health.

This clonotype was detected only a few times. The chain employs TRBV7-9 and TRBJ1-2; weak D call: TRBD1 (6 bases). Deletions cut 1 base from V and 6 bases from J, with 9 bases between. CDR1 and CDR2 (germline): SEHNR, FQNEAQ (reference sequence). CDR3 length: 13 amino acids. CDR3 sequence (DNA): TGTGCCAGCAGCTTAGGACAGGCGAATGGCTACACCTTC. This gives the protein CASSLGQANGYTF.

J is TRBJ2-7 and V is TRBV7-9; D gene unclear. The CDR3 runs 15 residues. The V gene's germline CDR1 is SEHNR and CDR2 FQNEAQ (reference sequence). The V gene lost 0 bases and the J gene lost 2 bases, with 11 bases spanning the gap. Written as DNA, the CDR3 is TGTGCCAGCAGCTTAGCCAGTGGCCCTACCTACGAGCAGTACGTC. Translating it yields CASSLASGPTYEQYV.

J is TRBJ2-1 and V is TRBV5-1; 9 bases fit TRBD2. Germline V gives CDR1 SGHRS, CDR2 YFSETQ. Losses at the gene ends were 7 bases for V and 4 bases for J; bases not matched to a gene: 12. CDR3 length equals 16 residues. The CDR3 spells CASRLLAGGLYNEQFF. The DNA of the CDR3 is TGCGCCAGCCGCCTACTAGCGGGCGGGTTATACAATGAGCAGTTCTTC.

The chain carries TRBV4-1 and TRBJ2-7, with 7 bases matching TRBD2. After removal of 1 base from V and 5 bases from J, the junction contained 20 bases not matched to a gene. Germline assignment: CDR1 MGHRA and CDR2 YSYEKL. CDR3 length equals 19 residues. CDR3 amino acids: CASSQVPLVSREIHDEQYF. CDR3 nucleotide sequence: TGCGCCAGCAGCCAAGTTCCCCTGGTGTCGCGGGAGATCCACGACGAGCAGTACTTC.

Only a few counts were recorded for this clonotype. The chain links TRBV29-1 to TRBJ1-6, with TRBD1 as a possible D gene (6 bases). The CDR3 spans 13 residues. Trimming left V 6 bases short and J 7 bases short, with 13 bases between. Germline lookup yields CDR1 SQVTM and CDR2 ANQGSEA. CDR3 DNA sequence: TGCAGCGTCGCAGGGGAGGGGAATTCACCCCTCCACTTT. Its translation: CSVAGEGNSPLHF.

This clonotype appeared a few times. The rearrangement links TRBV3-1 to TRBJ2-1; D might be TRBD1 (6 bases). The CDR3 has 16 residues. Germline CDR1 LGHDT, CDR2 YNNKEL (reference sequence). Trimming shortened V by 1 base and J by 5 bases, and 15 bases separated the two germline ends. CDR3: CASSQAGQRVDNEQFF. CDR3 bases: TGTGCCAGCAGCCAAGCTGGACAGCGTGTTGACAATGAGCAGTTCTTC.

This clonotype has a count of ten or more. CDR3 nucleotide sequence: TGTGCCAGCAGGATTTGGGAAGGAGCTTTCTTT. Its translation: CASRIWEGAFF. The chain combines TRBV2 with TRBJ1-1, with D uncertain. Trimming pared 6 bases from V and 10 bases from J, leaving 12 bases between. Germline CDR1 SNHLY, CDR2 FYNNEI. This CDR3 region has 11 residues. The full variable domain, rest sourced from reference TRBV2 and TRBJ1-1, is EPEVTQTPSHQVTQMGQEVILRCVPISNHLYFYWYRQILGQKVEFLVSFYNNEISEKSEIFDDQFSVERPDGSNFTLKIRSTKLEDSAMYFCASRIWEGAFFGQGTRLTVV.

The chain joins TRBV24-1 to TRBJ1-1, with D tentatively TRBD1 (5 bases). There are 15 residues in the CDR3. V shed 3 bases and J shed 1 base, with 11 bases lying between them. The V gene's germline CDR1 is KGHDR and CDR2 SFDVKD. In DNA, the CDR3 is TGTGCCACCAGTGATGCGGACACCCCGAACACTGAAGCTTTCTTT. Encoded protein: CATSDADTPNTEAFF.

This chain joins TRBV7-9 and TRBJ1-1; weak D call: TRBD1 (5 bases). The germline V and J ends were trimmed by 3 bases and 1 base, with 9 bases remaining between them. The germline gives CDR1 SEHNR, CDR2 FQNEAQ (reference sequence). The CDR3 covers 14 residues. CDR3: CASSLATENTEAFF. The CDR3 DNA reads as TGTGCCAGCAGCTTGGCGACAGAGAACACTGAAGCTTTCTTT. Variable domain in full (rest from reference TRBV7-9 and TRBJ1-1): DTGVSQNPRHKITKRGQNVTFRCDPISEHNRLYWYRQTLGQGPEFLTYFQNEAQLEKSRLLSDRFSAERPKGSFSTLEIQRTEQGDSAMYLCASSLATENTEAFFGQGTRLTVV.

This clonotype was seen a handful of times. V usage is TRBV6-1 and J usage is TRBJ2-5; D call uncertain. V was clipped by 6 bases and J by 5 bases, with 16 bases between them. The CDR3 covers 14 residues. Germline-derived CDR1 and CDR2 are MNHNS and SASEGT. The CDR3 sequence is CASSPMWFGETQYF. Here the CDR3 DNA reads TGTGCCAGCAGCCCAATGTGGTTCGGGGAGACCCAGTACTTC.

The rearrangement links TRBV7-8 to TRBJ2-7; D gene uncertain. V dropped 1 base and J dropped 3 bases, with 10 bases sitting between them. The germline V gene has CDR1 SGHVS and CDR2 FQNEAQ. The CDR3 length is 14 residues. This CDR3 is CASSLEHHHYEQYF. CDR3 bases: TGTGCCAGCAGCTTAGAGCACCATCACTACGAGCAGTACTTC. The variable domain in full, with the rest retrieved from reference TRBV7-8 and TRBJ2-7, is GAGVSQSPRYKVAKRGQDVALRCDPISGHVSLFWYQQALGQGPEFLTYFQNEAQLDKSGLPSDRFFAERPEGSVSTLKIQRTQQEDSAVYLCASSLEHHHYEQYFGPGTRLTVT.

The rearrangement joins TRBV7-9 to TRBJ2-2, with D tentatively TRBD1 or TRBD2 (5 bases each). The CDR3 contains 12 residues. Trimming cost V 10 bases and J 3 bases, with 9 bases left between them. Germline lookup yields CDR1 SEHNR and CDR2 FQNEAQ (reference sequence). Here the CDR3 DNA reads TGTGCCATCCGAGGGGACACCGGGGAGCTGTTTTTT. It yields the protein CAIRGDTGELFF.

This clonotype was picked up many times. The chain combines TRBV10-3 with TRBJ2-3; D uncertain. This CDR3 comprises 12 residues. V was clipped by 7 bases and J by 4 bases, with 9 bases between them. Germline values: CDR1 ENHRY, CDR2 SYGVKD. CDR3 nucleotide sequence: TGTGCCATCAAGGCGCCGGCAGATACGCAGTATTTT. This translates into CAIKAPADTQYF.

This clonotype showed up many times. The V call is TRBV15, the J call TRBJ2-7, with D tentatively TRBD2 (6 bases). CDR3 length equals 14 residues. Trimming removed 5 bases from V and 5 bases from J, with 16 bases in between. Germline lookup yields CDR1 LNHNV and CDR2 YYDKDF (reference sequence). The CDR3 bases are TGTGCCACCAGCCTAACGGGAGTTGGCAACGAGCAGTACTTC. It yields the protein CATSLTGVGNEQYF. The whole variable domain, filled in from reference TRBV15 and TRBJ2-7, reads DAMVIQNPRYQVTQFGKPVTLSCSQTLNHNVMYWYQQKSSQAPKLLFHYYDKDFNNEADTPDNFQSRRPNTSFCFLDIRSPGLGDTAMYLCATSLTGVGNEQYFGPGTRLTVT.

The chain has TRBV11-1 and TRBJ1-4; no clear D. V gave up 0 bases and J gave up 9 bases, with 17 bases separating them. The CDR3 totals 16 residues. From germline, CDR1 is SGHAT and CDR2 FQDESV (reference sequence). The CDR3 protein is CASSLATWGIWKKLFF. CDR3 in DNA: TGTGCCAGCAGCTTAGCGACGTGGGGTATTTGGAAAAAACTGTTTTTT.

There are a few counts of this clonotype. The rearrangement joins TRBV27 to TRBJ2-1; 7 nucleotides align to TRBD2. CDR1 is MNHEY and CDR2 is SMNVEV in the germline V gene (reference sequence). The CDR3 contains 16 residues. Trimming at V came to 6 bases and at J to 0 bases, leaving 8 bases not matched to a gene. CDR3 amino acids: CASSPWRESSYNEQFF. The CDR3 DNA reads as TGTGCCAGCAGCCCCTGGCGGGAGAGCTCCTACAATGAGCAGTTCTTC.

This clonotype appeared once. The chain links TRBV6-2 or TRBV6-3 to TRBJ2-5, with 9 bases identical to TRBD2. CDR3 length: 16 amino acids. In germline, CDR1 is MNHEY, CDR2 SVGEGT. V was clipped by 0 bases and J by 2 bases; unmatched bases: 4. CDR3 nucleotide sequence: TGTGCCAGCAGTTACTCGACCCTAGCGGGGCAAGAGACCCAGTACTTC. This gives the protein CASSYSTLAGQETQYF.

For the CDR3, the DNA is TGTGCCAGCAGCCCCACCCTGGGGCAGCCCCAGCATTTT. It codes for CASSPTLGQPQHF. The chain recombines TRBV6-6 with TRBJ1-5, with unresolved D. The germline V gene has CDR1 MNHNY and CDR2 SVGAGI (reference sequence). The CDR3 totals 13 residues. The V end was cut by 6 bases, the J end by 7 bases, with 13 bases between.

The rearrangement uses TRBV6-1 and TRBJ2-1; 8 bases line up with TRBD2. The CDR3 consists of 15 residues. Per germline, CDR1 MNHNS and CDR2 SASEGT. The V and J ends lost 7 bases and 2 bases, in that order; junction bases with no gene match: 7. This chain's CDR3 is CASTRTGGAYNEQFF. Written as DNA, the CDR3 is TGTGCCAGCACCCGAACGGGGGGGGCCTACAATGAGCAGTTCTTC.

The rearrangement uses TRBV12-3 or TRBV12-4 and TRBJ2-7; TRBD2 matches 14 bases. V lost 5 bases and J lost 7; bases outside the gene matches: 10. The CDR3 contains 16 residues. In DNA, the CDR3 is TGTGCCAGCAGTACGGGACTAGCGGGAGACGTGGGGGAGCAGTACTTC. This encodes CASSTGLAGDVGEQYF.

The V call is TRBV5-1, the J call TRBJ1-2; unclear D gene. The CDR3 extends over 14 amino acids. Trimming shortened V by 4 bases and J by 4 bases, and 14 bases separated the two germline ends. Germline loops: CDR1 SGHRS, CDR2 YFSETQ. The CDR3 bases are TGCGCCAGCAGCCGCGGGGATCTCGGCTATGGCTACACCTTC. This codes for CASSRGDLGYGYTF.

This clonotype was seen many times. The genes are TRBV5-1 and TRBJ2-3; tentative D call: TRBD1 (5 bases). This CDR3 has 14 amino acids. Per the germline V gene, CDR1 is SGHRS and CDR2 is YFSETQ. Trimming took 0 bases from V and 0 from J, leaving 5 bases between them. The CDR3 sequence: CASSLDRSTDTQYF. The CDR3 DNA is TGCGCCAGCAGCTTGGACAGGAGCACAGATACGCAGTATTTT.

This clonotype was seen repeatedly, ten times or more. This chain joins TRBV10-3 and TRBJ1-5; TRBD1 aligns across 12 bases. CDR3 size: 16 residues. V shed 4 bases and J 6 bases; nucleotides not matched to a gene: 7. CDR1 is ENHRY, CDR2 SYGVKD, per germline. The CDR3: CAISGGTGGFGQPQHF. DNA for the CDR3: TGTGCCATCAGTGGCGGGACAGGGGGCTTCGGTCAGCCCCAGCATTTT.

To note about this clonotype: This may be a read error, as it is one base from a much larger clone. This rearrangement joins TRBV6-1 to TRBJ1-4; maybe TRBD1 (6 bases). Trimming removed 1 base at V and 7 bases at J, with 10 bases between. Per germline, CDR1 MNHNS and CDR2 SASEGT. The CDR3 has 14 amino acids. The CDR3 region is CASSEGTDFEKLFF. CDR3 bases: TGTGCCAGCAGTGAAGGGACAGACTTTGAAAAACTGTTTTTT.